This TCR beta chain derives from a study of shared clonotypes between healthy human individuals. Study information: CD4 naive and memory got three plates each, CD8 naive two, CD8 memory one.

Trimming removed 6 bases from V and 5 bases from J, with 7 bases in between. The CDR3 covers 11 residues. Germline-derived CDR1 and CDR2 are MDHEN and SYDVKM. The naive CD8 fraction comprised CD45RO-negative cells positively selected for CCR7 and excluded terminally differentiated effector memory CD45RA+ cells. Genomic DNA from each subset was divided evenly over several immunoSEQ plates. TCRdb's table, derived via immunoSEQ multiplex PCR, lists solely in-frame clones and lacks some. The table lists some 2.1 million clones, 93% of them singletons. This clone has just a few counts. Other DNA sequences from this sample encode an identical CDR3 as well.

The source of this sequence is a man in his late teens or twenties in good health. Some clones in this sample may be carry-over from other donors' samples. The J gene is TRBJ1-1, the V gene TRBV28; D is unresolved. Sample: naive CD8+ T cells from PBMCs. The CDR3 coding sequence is TGTGCCAGCAGCGGTGGGACTGAAGCTTTCTTT. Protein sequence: CASSGGTEAFF.